This TCR beta chain was recovered during a study of blood T cell repertoires in COVID-19. Study-wide background: From T cells, B-cell-depleted T cells, or PBMCs came the material, which was cDNA or gDNA.

CDR1 is SGHRS and CDR2 is YFSETQ in the germline V gene. V was clipped by 0 bases and J by 0 bases; unmatched bases: 12. This CDR3 spans 20 amino acids. Per the authors' pipeline: Amplification from reference gene primers served as the basis for estimated nucleated cell counts. Measured with immunoSEQ multiplex PCR; TCRdb has only the in-frame clones, and not every one. The DNA was the basis for D and trimming; V, J and clone size are from that table. Of some 180,000 clones listed, around 79% were seen once; the top ten hold about 14%. Sequencing used peripheral blood. The genes are TRBV5-1 and TRBJ1-3; 10 positions agree with TRBD1. This TCR derives from a man between 50 and 59 years old who had recovered from COVID-19. CDR3 protein: CASSLDMGQGFFFSGNTIYF. For the CDR3, the DNA is TGCGCCAGCAGCTTGGATATGGGACAGGGGTTTTTTTTCTCTGGAAACACCATATATTTT.